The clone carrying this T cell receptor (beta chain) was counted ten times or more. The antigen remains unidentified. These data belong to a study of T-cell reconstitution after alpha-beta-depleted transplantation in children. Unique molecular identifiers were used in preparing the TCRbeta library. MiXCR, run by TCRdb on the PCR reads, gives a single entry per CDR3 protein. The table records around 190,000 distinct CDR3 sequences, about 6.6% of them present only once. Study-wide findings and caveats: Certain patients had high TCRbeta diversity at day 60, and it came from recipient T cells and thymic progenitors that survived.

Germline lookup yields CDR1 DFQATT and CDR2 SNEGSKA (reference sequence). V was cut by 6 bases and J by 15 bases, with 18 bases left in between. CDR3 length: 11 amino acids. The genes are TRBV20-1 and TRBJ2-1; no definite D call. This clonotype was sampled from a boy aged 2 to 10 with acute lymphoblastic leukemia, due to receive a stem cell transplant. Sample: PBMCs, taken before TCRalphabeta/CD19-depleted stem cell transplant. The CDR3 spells CSARFVEDRFF. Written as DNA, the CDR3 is TGCAGTGCCCGATTTGTCGAAGATCGGTTCTTC.